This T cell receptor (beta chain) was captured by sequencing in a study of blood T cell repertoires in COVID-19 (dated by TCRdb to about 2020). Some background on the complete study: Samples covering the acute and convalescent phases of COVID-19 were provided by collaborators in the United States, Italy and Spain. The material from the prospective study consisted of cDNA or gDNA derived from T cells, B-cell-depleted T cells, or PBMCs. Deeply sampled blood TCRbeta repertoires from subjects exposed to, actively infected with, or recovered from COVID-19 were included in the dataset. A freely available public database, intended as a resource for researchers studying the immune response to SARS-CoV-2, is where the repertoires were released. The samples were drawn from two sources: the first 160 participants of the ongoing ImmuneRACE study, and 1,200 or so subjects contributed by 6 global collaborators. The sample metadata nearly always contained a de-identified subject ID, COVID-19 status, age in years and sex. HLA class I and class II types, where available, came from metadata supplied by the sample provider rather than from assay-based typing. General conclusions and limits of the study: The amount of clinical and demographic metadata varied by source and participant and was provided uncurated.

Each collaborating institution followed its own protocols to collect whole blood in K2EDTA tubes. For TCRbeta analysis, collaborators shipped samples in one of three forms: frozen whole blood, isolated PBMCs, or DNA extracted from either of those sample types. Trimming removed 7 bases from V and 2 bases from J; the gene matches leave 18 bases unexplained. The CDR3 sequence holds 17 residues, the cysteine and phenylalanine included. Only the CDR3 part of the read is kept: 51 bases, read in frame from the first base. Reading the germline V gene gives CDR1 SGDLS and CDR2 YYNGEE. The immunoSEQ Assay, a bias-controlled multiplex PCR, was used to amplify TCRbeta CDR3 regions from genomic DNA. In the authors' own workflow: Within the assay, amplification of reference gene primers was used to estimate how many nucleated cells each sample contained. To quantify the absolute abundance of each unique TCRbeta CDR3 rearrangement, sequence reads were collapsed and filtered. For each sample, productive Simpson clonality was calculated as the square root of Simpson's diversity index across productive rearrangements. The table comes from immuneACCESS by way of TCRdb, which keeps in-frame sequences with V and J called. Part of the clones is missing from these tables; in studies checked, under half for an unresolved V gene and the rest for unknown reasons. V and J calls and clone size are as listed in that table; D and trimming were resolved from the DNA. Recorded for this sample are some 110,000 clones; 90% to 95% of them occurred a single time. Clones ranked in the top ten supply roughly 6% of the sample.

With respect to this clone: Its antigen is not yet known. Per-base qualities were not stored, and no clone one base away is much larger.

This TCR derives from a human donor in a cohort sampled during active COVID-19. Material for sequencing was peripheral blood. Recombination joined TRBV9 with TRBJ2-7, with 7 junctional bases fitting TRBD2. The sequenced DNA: TGTGCCAGCTTGGGGAGGGTAGTAGCTAATTTTACCTACGAGCAGTACTTC. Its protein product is CASLGRVVANFTYEQYF.